These T cell receptor beta chains were read from a single sample in a study of shared clonotypes between healthy human individuals. Produced via immunoSEQ multiplex PCR; TCRdb's table is partial and in-frame only. The profile shows hundreds of thousands of clones, about 95% of them singletons. Sample: naive CD8+ T cells sorted from blood. All receptors come from a young woman in good health. Both conserved end residues are part of each CDR3. The D gene is left open where the match is weak. Clone size is given for some rows only: seen once, a few or many times, or a class if the clone is expanded.

J,V,length,D,size,CDR3,DNA
TRBJ1-1,TRBV30,14,TRBD1,.,CAWSVTGGSTEAFF,TGTGCCTGGAGTGTCACAGGGGGTTCCACTGAAGCTTTCTTT
TRBJ2-7,TRBV4-1,15,TRBD1,.,CASSPRDRATYEQYF,TGCGCCAGCAGCCCGAGGGACAGGGCTACCTACGAGCAGTACTTC
TRBJ1-1,TRBV7-8,14,.,.,CASSLGERNTEAFF,TGTGCCAGCAGCTTAGGAGAACGGAACACTGAAGCTTTCTTT
TRBJ2-5,TRBV30,14,TRBD2,once,CACSAGVGQETQYF,TGTGCCTGTTCAGCGGGAGTCGGTCAAGAGACCCAGTACTTC
TRBJ1-6,TRBV4-2,17,.,.,CASSQDLSGGVHSPLHF,TGTGCCAGCAGCCAAGACCTGTCGGGGGGGGTGCATTCACCCCTCCACTTT
TRBJ2-3,TRBV4-2,16,TRBD2,.,CASSQVLSGATDTQYF,TGTGCCAGCAGCCAAGTGCTAAGCGGGGCCACAGATACGCAGTATTTT
TRBJ1-1,TRBV9,15,.,.,CASSVVLSSNTEAFF,TGTGCCAGCAGCGTAGTTTTGAGCTCCAACACTGAAGCTTTCTTT
TRBJ2-7,TRBV7-8,12,.,.,CATRGQSYEQYF,TGTGCCACCCGAGGACAGTCGTACGAGCAGTACTTC
TRBJ1-1,TRBV2,16,.,.,CASSEDRWGTNTEAFF,TGTGCCAGCAGTGAAGACCGATGGGGGACGAACACTGAAGCTTTCTTT
TRBJ1-2,TRBV5-1,14,TRBD1,.,CASRLGQGITGYTF,TGCGCCAGCAGACTGGGACAGGGTATCACGGGCTACACCTTC
TRBJ2-1,TRBV15,15,TRBD2,.,CATSSGTSGENEQFF,TGTGCCACCAGCAGCGGGACTAGCGGTGAGAATGAGCAGTTCTTC
TRBJ1-2,TRBV9,13,TRBD1,.,CASSQGQLYGYTF,TGTGCCAGCAGCCAGGGACAGCTTTATGGCTACACCTTC
TRBJ1-1,TRBV7-9,13,.,.,CASSLGMNTEAFF,TGTGCCAGCAGCTTAGGCATGAACACTGAAGCTTTCTTT
TRBJ2-1,TRBV27,16,TRBD2,once,CASSPGTSASYNEQFF,TGTGCCAGCAGTCCTGGGACTAGCGCCTCCTACAATGAGCAGTTCTTC
TRBJ1-4,TRBV4-2,19,TRBD1,.,CASSREPGTGDWWDEKLFF,TGTGCCAGCAGCCGAGAACCCGGGACAGGGGATTGGTGGGATGAAAAACTGTTTTTT
TRBJ2-7,TRBV28,18,TRBD2,.,CASSFPGTSGRLNHEQYF,TGTGCCAGCAGTTTTCCCGGGACTAGCGGGAGACTTAACCACGAGCAGTACTTC
TRBJ1-1,TRBV5-5,14,TRBD1,.,CASDRTGRNTEAFF,TGTGCCAGCGACAGGACAGGACGCAACACTGAAGCTTTCTTT
TRBJ2-4,TRBV19,18,.,.,CASSSPLGVAIAKNIQYF,TGTGCCAGTAGTTCCCCCCTCGGGGTGGCCATAGCCAAAAACATTCAGTACTTC
TRBJ2-7,TRBV7-8,13,.,.,CASSLGGGYEQYF,TGTGCCAGCAGCTTAGGCGGCGGTTACGAGCAGTACTTC
TRBJ2-1,TRBV6-5,14,.,.,CASSFGSSYNEQFF,TGTGCCAGCAGTTTCGGAAGCTCCTACAATGAGCAGTTCTTC
TRBJ2-3,TRBV23-1,17,TRBD2,.,CASSQSTRGGSTDTQYF,TGCGCCAGCAGTCAATCGACTCGCGGGGGAAGCACAGATACGCAGTATTTT
TRBJ1-2,TRBV19,10,.,.,CATRSPGYTF,TGTGCCACTCGGTCCCCAGGCTACACCTTC
TRBJ2-5,TRBV19,13,.,.,CASSEDTQETQYF,TGTGCCAGTAGTGAAGACACCCAAGAGACCCAGTACTTC
TRBJ2-7,TRBV9,13,.,.,CASSPRSGPEQYF,TGTGCCAGCAGCCCCCGCAGCGGTCCCGAGCAGTACTTC
TRBJ1-2,TRBV6-5,15,.,.,CASSYSSTGNYGYTF,TGTGCCAGCAGTTACTCGTCCACAGGGAACTATGGCTACACCTTC
TRBJ2-1,TRBV29-1,10,.,.,CSVIYNEQFF,TGCAGCGTAATATACAATGAGCAGTTCTTC
TRBJ1-5,TRBV4-1,14,.,once,CASSQIPSNQPQHF,TGCGCCAGCAGCCAAATTCCTAGCAATCAGCCCCAGCATTTT
TRBJ2-1,TRBV27,15,TRBD2,.,CASSQTSGSYNEQFF,TGTGCCAGCAGTCAAACTAGCGGGAGCTACAATGAGCAGTTCTTC
TRBJ2-1,TRBV29-1,14,TRBD2,.,CSVELGLAYNEQFF,TGCAGCGTTGAGTTAGGACTAGCCTACAATGAGCAGTTCTTC
TRBJ2-5,TRBV13,13,.,few,CASSLDLEETQYF,TGTGCCAGCAGCTTAGATCTGGAAGAGACCCAGTACTTC
TRBJ1-5,TRBV21-1,11,.,.,CASSNGKAQHF,TGTGCCAGCAGCAACGGGAAGGCCCAGCATTTT
TRBJ2-5,TRBV13,17,TRBD2,.,CASSSLQTSGRGETQYF,TGTGCCAGCAGCTCCTTACAGACTAGCGGGAGAGGGGAGACCCAGTACTTC
TRBJ2-2,TRBV9,12,.,.,CASSVAGGELFF,TGTGCCAGCAGCGTAGCAGGGGGGGAGCTGTTTTTT
TRBJ2-7,TRBV27,16,TRBD2,.,CASSFQPSGISYEQYF,TGTGCCAGCAGTTTTCAACCTAGCGGGATCTCCTACGAGCAGTACTTC
TRBJ1-1,TRBV5-1,11,.,.,CASSLGSLAFF,TGCGCCAGCAGCTTGGGGTCGCTAGCTTTCTTT
TRBJ2-5,TRBV15,18,.,.,CATSRDHSVYVDQETQYF,TGTGCCACCAGCAGAGATCATTCAGTATACGTAGACCAAGAGACCCAGTACTTC
TRBJ2-1,TRBV28,15,TRBD1,.,CASISRGQINNEQFF,TGTGCCAGCATCTCTCGGGGACAGATCAACAATGAGCAGTTCTTC
TRBJ2-1,TRBV7-9,19,TRBD2,.,CASSSRVAGGDSSYNEQFF,TGTGCCAGCAGCTCCAGGGTAGCGGGAGGGGACAGCTCCTACAATGAGCAGTTCTTC